The present TCR beta chain was sequenced within a study of cytomegalovirus exposure and HLA in healthy donors. Study-wide findings and caveats: Earlier findings revealed that most TCR beta V segments proved productive either about 87% or about 30% of the time. At a 0.05 false discovery rate, a later analysis found 16,951 TCR beta sequences to be associated with HLA alleles. The study labeled around 160 TCR beta chains cytomegalovirus-associated.

A remark on this clone: What it binds is unknown.

It was with 60 Vbeta and 13 Jbeta primers that the PCR ran. Authors' processing steps: Unique TCR beta chains numbered approximately 80 million in a later analysis, with around 10 million shared. Data came from immunoSEQ multiplex PCR; TCRdb stores just in-frame clones and leaves some out. V, J and clone size reflect that table, while D and trimming were determined from the DNA. The table has fewer than 200,000 clones, roughly four fifths seen once. The CDR3 has 14 amino acids. V was cut by 5 bases and J by 2 bases, with 10 bases left in between. Germline-derived CDR1 and CDR2 are LNHDA and SQIVND (reference sequence).

V gene TRBV19 combines with J gene TRBJ2-1, with D possibly matching TRBD1 (5 bases). The source material was PBMCs. This receptor was identified in a man in his 60s in good health and CMV-seronegative. CDR3 region: CASSSVGAYNEQFF. CDR3 nucleotides: TGTGCCAGTAGTTCAGTAGGGGCCTACAATGAGCAGTTCTTC.